Listed here is a single TCR beta chain. Its specificity is unknown. This sample was included in a study of cytomegalovirus exposure and HLA in healthy donors. Study as a whole: From HLA-typed donors, an early data release held tens of millions of unique TCRs. Study-level points and caveats: TCR beta chain V- and J-gene trimming was linked, in a later analysis, to a missense variant in DCLRE1C. Accurate prediction of HLA-A and HLA-B alleles (for most subjects) was reportedly achieved from TCR beta sequences. A later analysis linked around 15,000 TCR beta sequences to HLA alleles at 0.05 false discovery rate.

PCR primers comprised 60 Vbeta and 13 Jbeta primers. Assay used: immunoSEQ multiplex PCR; TCRdb lists only in-frame clones, some missing. Here the sample spans about 83,000 clones, around 81% being singletons. This CDR3 is 17 amino acids long. Germline V lookup: CDR1 LNHDA, CDR2 SQIVND (reference sequence). V lost 4 bases and J lost 5, with 20 bases in between. Material: PBMCs. The TCR sequence derives from a woman between 25 and 40 years old in good health and CMV-seronegative. The chain combines TRBV19 with TRBJ2-2; a possible D gene is TRBD1 (6 bases). DNA for the CDR3: TGTGCCAGTAGTAGGGGGCCAGAGGGGCGTCGGACCGGGGAGCTGTTTTTT. Protein sequence: CASSRGPEGRRTGELFF.